This T cell receptor (delta chain) was retrieved from a study of gamma-delta T cells after stem cell transplantation. This clone was found a few times. This sequence is one base from a far larger clone and is likely a read error. Trimming stripped 0 bases from V and 0 bases from J, with 14 bases between. The CDR3 runs 19 residues. The germline V gene encodes CDR1 GEAIGNYY and CDR2 EKD. TCRdb reanalysed the RT-PCR reads via CATT. Counted here are about 3,000 delta-chain clones, roughly 9% occurring once; the ten biggest clones make up roughly 8.3%. Source material: gamma-delta T cells. This chain joins TRDV2 and TRDJ3, with D possibly being TRDD3 (6 bases). This receptor was taken from a human donor. It is not recorded whose cells these are; they may come from a transplant donor. The CDR3 loop reads CACDTLLGPSSWDTRQMFF. For the CDR3, the DNA is TGTGCCTGTGACACCCTCCTGGGGCCGAGCTCCTGGGACACCCGACAGATGTTTTTC.